One and the same sample provided the 29 T cell receptor beta chains below, sequenced in a study of monozygotic twins with inflammatory bowel disease. After re-calling the 5' RACE reads, TCRdb lists one entry per CDR3 protein, DNA absent. The table lists 200,000 to 250,000 distinct CDR3 sequences. The sample taken for sequencing was blood. Receptors were obtained from a human donor with ulcerative colitis or Crohn's disease, or a healthy co-twin of an affected twin (not recorded which).

The genes are TRBV7-8 and TRBJ1-5; as DNA is missing, the TRBD1 call by TCRdb cannot be tested. This CDR3 is 14 amino acids long. The germline CDR1 and CDR2 sequences are SGHVS and FQNEAQ. The CDR3 protein is CASSIQGSNQPQHF.

The chain links TRBV20-1 to TRBJ2-3; there is no DNA to check the TCRdb D call of TRBD2. Germline V gene sequence: CDR1 DFQATT, CDR2 SNEGSKA (reference sequence). This CDR3 region has 21 residues. The CDR3 here is CSAREKGLAGARFLNTDTQYF.

The rearrangement uses TRBV27 and TRBJ1-1. The CDR3 is 13 amino acids. Germline V gene sequence: CDR1 MNHEY, CDR2 SMNVEV (reference sequence). The CDR3 loop reads CASSLGGITEAFF.

The chain couples TRBV6-5 to TRBJ1-6; TCRdb gives TRBD1 as the D gene, but with no DNA this cannot be confirmed. In germline, CDR1 is MNHEY, CDR2 SVGAGI. This CDR3 comprises 15 residues. The CDR3 region is CASSYVTGGDSPLHF.

This chain connects TRBV7-9 to TRBJ1-2; TCRdb's D gene call, TRBD1, goes unchecked for lack of DNA. The CDR3 length is 14 residues. The germline CDR1 and CDR2 sequences are SEHNR and FQNEAQ (reference sequence). CDR3 residues: CASSLVQGADGYTF.

The chain employs TRBV20-1 and TRBJ2-3; the D gene TCRdb calls, TRBD1, cannot be checked with no DNA. This CDR3 is built from 14 residues. Germline CDR1 and CDR2: DFQATT and SNEGSKA (reference sequence). CDR3 residues: CSATGGRGADTQYF.

The chain employs TRBV11-2 and TRBJ1-2; the TRBD1 assignment by TCRdb is unverifiable without DNA. The CDR3 length is 13 residues. CDR1 is SGHAT and CDR2 is FQNNGV in the germline V gene. The CDR3 sequence: CASSLDRDGGYTF.

CDR3 sequence: CASSLQGVKNTEAFF. The chain carries TRBV5-1 and TRBJ1-1; TCRdb designates TRBD1, a call that cannot be tested without DNA. Germline CDR1 SGHRS, CDR2 YFSETQ. The CDR3 consists of 15 residues.

This chain uses TRBV6-7 with TRBJ2-2; TCRdb designates TRBD1, a call that cannot be tested without DNA. TRBV6-7 carries the ORF label, with uncertain function. The CDR3 is 18 amino acids. The chain's CDR3 is CASSYSSHRGQVTGELFF.

V gene TRBV11-1 combines with J gene TRBJ2-3; with no DNA, the TCRdb D assignment of TRBD2 cannot be verified. From germline, CDR1 is SGHAT and CDR2 FQDESV (reference sequence). This CDR3 region has 16 residues. CDR3 residues: CASSLEGTLIFYTQYF.

V usage is TRBV3-1 and J usage is TRBJ2-7; TCRdb designates TRBD2, a call that cannot be tested without DNA. From germline, CDR1 is LGHDT and CDR2 YNNKEL (reference sequence). The CDR3 length is 13 residues. The CDR3 sequence is CASSQSSRNEQYF.

The chain recombines TRBV25-1 with TRBJ1-6; TCRdb's D call of TRBD1 is untestable without DNA. The CDR3 totals 14 residues. Germline V lookup: CDR1 MGHDK, CDR2 SYGVNS. CDR3 residues: CASSDRGYNSPLHF.

The chain has TRBV4-2 and TRBJ1-3. Germline V lookup: CDR1 LGHNA, CDR2 YNFKEQ. The CDR3 has 16 amino acids. CDR3 sequence reads: CASSQDRGLSGNTIYF.

CDR3 protein: CASSQDGQTNPFDEQFF. This chain uses TRBV4-1 with TRBJ2-1. There are 17 residues in the CDR3. CDR1 and CDR2 (germline): MGHRA, YSYEKL.

J is TRBJ2-7 and V is TRBV25-1; TCRdb indicates TRBD1, and absent DNA this call remains unverified. The CDR3 runs to 17 residues. From germline, CDR1 is MGHDK and CDR2 SYGVNS. The chain's CDR3 is CASSESLLGRGTYEQYF.

The chain is built from TRBV20-1 and TRBJ1-6; checking the TCRdb D call of TRBD1 is not possible without DNA. CDR1 DFQATT and CDR2 SNEGSKA come from the germline V gene (reference sequence). This CDR3 has 15 residues. CDR3 sequence: CSARDRTGVGSPLHF.

V usage is TRBV5-1 and J usage is TRBJ1-6; TCRdb's D call, TRBD1, is unchecked because there is no DNA. Germline V gives CDR1 SGHRS, CDR2 YFSETQ. The CDR3 spans 14 residues. CDR3 sequence: CASSQQGAASPLHF.

This chain joins TRBV11-1 and TRBJ1-6. The CDR3 covers 12 residues. Germline-derived CDR1 and CDR2 are SGHAT and FQDESV (reference sequence). The CDR3 reads CASSSWNSPLHF.

This chain uses TRBV20-1 with TRBJ2-2. Germline CDR1 is DFQATT and CDR2 is SNEGSKA (reference sequence). The CDR3 sequence is 14 residues long. The CDR3 spells CSAAWGTNTGELFF.

V and J are TRBV27 and TRBJ2-1; TCRdb lists TRBD1, though no DNA is available to test this call. Germline CDR1 MNHEY, CDR2 SMNVEV (reference sequence). This CDR3 is built from 12 residues. This CDR3 reads CASGARAREQFF.

The V and J genes are TRBV3-1 and TRBJ1-5; TCRdb's assignment of TRBD1 cannot be checked, as there is no DNA. The CDR3 has 14 residues. CDR1 LGHDT and CDR2 YNNKEL come from the germline V gene (reference sequence). CDR3 protein: CASSASRDHQPQHF.

The V and J genes are TRBV4-1 and TRBJ1-4. The CDR3 loop spans 15 amino acids. The germline V gene encodes CDR1 MGHRA and CDR2 YSYEKL. The CDR3 sequence is CASSQMEGTNEKLFF.

V gene TRBV4-1 combines with J gene TRBJ1-6. Germline V gives CDR1 MGHRA, CDR2 YSYEKL. The CDR3 is 14 residues long. The CDR3 sequence is CASSLSSYNSPLHF.

V usage is TRBV20-1 and J usage is TRBJ2-7; TCRdb outputs TRBD1, but without DNA this stays unchecked. Germline V CDR1 and CDR2: DFQATT, SNEGSKA (reference sequence). The CDR3 contains 14 residues. CDR3 protein: CSARDWTDRVPQYF.

CDR3 loop: CASSNVATNEKLFF. The chain links TRBV5-1 to TRBJ1-4. This CDR3 comprises 14 residues. Per germline, CDR1 SGHRS and CDR2 YFSETQ.

The chain employs TRBV24-1 and TRBJ2-1. The CDR3 is 11 amino acids. Germline V gives CDR1 KGHDR, CDR2 SFDVKD. The CDR3 here is CATSDNNEQFF.

The chain uses TRBV5-8 and TRBJ2-7. Germline V gives CDR1 SGHTS, CDR2 YDEGEE. The CDR3 is 14 amino acids. This CDR3 reads CASSLKGLFYEQYF. Drawing the rest from reference TRBV5-8 and TRBJ2-7, the complete variable domain is EAGVTQSPTHLIKTRGQQATLRCSPISGHTSVYWYQQALGLGLQFLLWYDEGEERNRGNFPPRFSGRQFPNYSSELNVNALELEDSALYLCASSLKGLFYEQYFGPGTRLTVT.

This chain connects TRBV7-7 to TRBJ2-3. The CDR3 spans 14 residues. Germline loops: CDR1 SSHAT, CDR2 FNYEAQ (reference sequence). The CDR3 here is CASSLRSGTDTQYF.

This chain uses TRBV5-1 with TRBJ2-1; TCRdb's D call, TRBD2, is unchecked because there is no DNA. Germline-derived CDR1 and CDR2 are SGHRS and YFSETQ. The CDR3 contains 18 residues. CDR3 residues: CASSLSGLAGGLYNEQFF.